This T cell receptor (beta chain) is drawn from a study of blood T cell repertoires in COVID-19. Study-level information: The United States, Italy and Spain provided the acute and convalescent COVID-19 samples. Nucleic acid was either cDNA or gDNA, and it came from T cells, B-cell-depleted T cells, or PBMCs.

As processed by the authors: Cell counts per sample came from amplifying reference gene primers. Clones were read by immunoSEQ multiplex PCR, and TCRdb kept only the in-frame ones, dropping some. V and J calls and clone size follow that table, whereas D and trimming were derived from the DNA. The data hold around 170,000 clones, with 86% observed a single time. The specimen sequenced was peripheral blood. This TCR was sampled from a woman younger than 45 with active or convalescent COVID-19.

The CDR3 spells CATSRDKAAVSGKNEQFF. CDR3 in DNA: TGTGCCACCAGCAGAGACAAGGCAGCGGTTAGCGGGAAGAATGAGCAGTTCTTC. The genes are TRBV15 and TRBJ2-1; 8 bases fit TRBD2. The CDR3 totals 18 residues. V was pared by 0 bases and J by 7 bases, with 14 bases of the junction left unmatched. Germline CDR1 is LNHNV and CDR2 is YYDKDF (reference sequence).